Each of the 31 T cell receptor beta chains below was sequenced from the same sample in a study of blood T cell repertoires in COVID-19. Method: immunoSEQ multiplex PCR; TCRdb's copy keeps in-frame clones and lacks some. The sample has some 110,000 clones; approximately 78% are singletons. The sequencing sample was made of peripheral blood. Receptors originate from a man in his sixties or seventies with acute or convalescent COVID-19.

This rearrangement joins TRBV27 to TRBJ2-7; maybe TRBD2 (5 bases). CDR3 length: 16 amino acids. The germline V and J ends were trimmed by 6 bases and 4 bases, with 22 bases remaining between them. Looked up from germline, CDR1 is MNHEY and CDR2 is SMNVEV (reference sequence). The CDR3 region has the DNA TGTGCCAGCAGGGTCCCGGGAAACTGGGAGAATTACGAGCAGTACTTC. It specifies CASRVPGNWENYEQYF.

Turning to this clone: This is likely a read error, given that the CDR3 carries no conserved phenylalanine or tryptophan at its end. The DNA is omitted, as the CDR3 cannot be located on it reliably, and the CDR3 follows TCRdb's listing. The CDR3 sequence: CAWKCGGAV. This chain uses TRBV30 with TRBJ1-1. The germline V gene encodes CDR1 GTSNPN and CDR2 SVGIG (reference sequence). The CDR3 spans 9 residues, counting both ends.

The chain carries TRBV4-2 and TRBJ1-3; possible D gene TRBD1, 6 bases. This CDR3 has 15 amino acids. The V end lost 0 bases, the J end lost 0 bases, and 6 bases lay between the germline ends. Germline loops: CDR1 LGHNA, CDR2 YNFKEQ. The CDR3 DNA reads as TGTGCCAGCAGCCAAGAAGGGGGCTCTGGAAACACCATATATTTT. Encoded protein: CASSQEGGSGNTIYF.

The genes are TRBV2 and TRBJ1-6; D gene ambiguous. Per germline, CDR1 SNHLY and CDR2 FYNNEI. V lost 8 bases and J lost 0, with 11 bases in between. This CDR3 region has 15 residues. CDR3 amino acids: CASRFRSSYNSPLHF. CDR3 DNA: TGTGCCAGCCGTTTTAGAAGCTCCTATAATTCACCCCTCCACTTT.

The sample holds a few counts of this clone. CDR3 bases: TGTGCCAGCAGTTATCAGAACAGGCACACTGAAGCTTTCTTT. Translating it yields CASSYQNRHTEAFF. The chain is built from TRBV28 and TRBJ1-1; perhaps TRBD1 as D (5 bases). The germline V gene encodes CDR1 MDHEN and CDR2 SYDVKM. The CDR3 consists of 14 residues. V was cut by 4 bases and J by 3 bases, with 12 bases left in between.

V gene TRBV5-1 combines with J gene TRBJ1-5; TRBD1 is a possible D gene (6 bases). Deletions cut 0 bases from V and 3 bases from J, with 13 bases between. The CDR3 runs 16 residues. Germline V CDR1 and CDR2: SGHRS, YFSETQ. CDR3 loop: CASSLGPTGSNQPQHF. In nucleotides, the CDR3 is TGCGCCAGCAGCTTGGGACCCACAGGGTCCAATCAGCCCCAGCATTTT. The full variable domain, in which reference TRBV5-1 and TRBJ1-5 provide the parts outside the CDR3, is KAGVTQTPRYLIKTRGQQVTLSCSPISGHRSVSWYQQTPGQGLQFLFEYFSETQRNKGNFPGRFSGRQFSNSRSEMNVSTLELGDSALYLCASSLGPTGSNQPQHFGDGTRLSIL.

The chain joins TRBV19 to TRBJ1-2; possible D gene TRBD1, 5 bases. Between the trimmed V and J ends, which lost 2 bases and 5 bases, there was a span of 12 bases. Germline V gene lookup returns CDR1 LNHDA and CDR2 SQIVND (reference sequence). CDR3 size: 14 residues. In DNA form, the CDR3 reads TGTGCCAGTAGTATACCTTCAGGGCCGTATGGCTACACCTTC. It encodes CASSIPSGPYGYTF.

V gene TRBV2 combines with J gene TRBJ1-2; 9 bases agree with TRBD1. This CDR3 has 14 amino acids. J was trimmed by 5 bases and V by 4 bases; bases with no gene match: 5. Germline values: CDR1 SNHLY, CDR2 FYNNEI. The CDR3 bases are TGTGCCAGCAGTGTACAGGGGGCTGAGTATGGCTACACCTTC. It is translated as CASSVQGAEYGYTF.

In this sample, this clone turned up once. The chain joins TRBV2 to TRBJ1-1, with D tentatively TRBD1 (5 bases). The V and J ends lost 7 bases and 0 bases respectively, with 15 bases between them. CDR3 length equals 15 residues. CDR1 and CDR2 (germline): SNHLY, FYNNEI. Here the CDR3 reads CASKIGVWMNTEAFF. CDR3 in DNA: TGTGCCAGCAAGATAGGGGTGTGGATGAACACTGAAGCTTTCTTT.

Concerning this clone: An end of the junction differs from the germline gene, which may be a read error. V is TRBV29-1 and J is TRBJ2-2; D is uncertain. Germline V gene lookup returns CDR1 SQVTM and CDR2 ANQGSEA. This CDR3 is 14 amino acids long. The CDR3 DNA is TGCAGCGTCGAAGGCCGAGCGAACACCGGGGAGCTGTTTTTT. Amino acid sequence: CSVEGRANTGELFF.

V and J are TRBV3-1 (or the pseudogene TRBV3-2) and TRBJ2-4; 8 positions match TRBD1. The V segment lost 0 bases and the J segment 0 bases; nucleotides outside the gene matches: 22. In germline, CDR1 is LGHDT, CDR2 YNNKEL (reference sequence). CDR3 length: 23 residues. CDR3 protein: CASSQEGAGGLGRPGTAKNIQYF. In nucleotides, the CDR3 is TGTGCCAGCAGCCAAGAGGGGGCAGGGGGCTTAGGGAGGCCTGGAACAGCCAAAAACATTCAGTACTTC.

This clone occurred a few times. The V call is TRBV5-1, the J call TRBJ2-7; 8 bases fit TRBD1. Germline-derived CDR1 and CDR2 are SGHRS and YFSETQ. CDR3 size: 15 residues. V dropped 4 bases and J dropped 9; count of bases not matched to a gene: 15. The CDR3 DNA reads TGCGCCAGCAGCCTAAACCCGGGACAGGAAAAAGTGCAGTACTTC. Residues: CASSLNPGQEKVQYF.

As regards this clone: An end of the junction does not agree with germline; a read error may underlie this. The genes are TRBV11-2 and TRBJ2-3; no clear D. The germline V gene has CDR1 SGHAT and CDR2 FQNNGV. The CDR3 is made up of 18 amino acids. CDR3 coding DNA: TGTGCCAGCACCTTAGGTGGTATTTTTCCTAGGAGCACAGATACGCAGTATTTT. Its protein is CASTLGGIFPRSTDTQYF.

The chain carries TRBV15 and TRBJ1-5; D gene ambiguous. Germline-derived CDR1 and CDR2 are LNHNV and YYDKDF (reference sequence). The CDR3 consists of 14 residues. V was pared by 0 bases and J by 5 bases, with 8 bases between. This CDR3 reads CATSRDRGDQPQHF. The CDR3 nucleotides are TGTGCCACCAGCAGAGATCGAGGAGATCAGCCCCAGCATTTT.

The V call is TRBV5-1, the J call TRBJ2-7; the D gene is possibly TRBD1 (6 bases). Germline V gene lookup returns CDR1 SGHRS and CDR2 YFSETQ. The germline V and J ends were trimmed by 4 bases and 11 bases, with 19 bases remaining between them. This CDR3 comprises 13 residues. This CDR3 is CASSGPGQPSKYF. CDR3 nucleotides: TGCGCCAGCAGCGGTCCGGGACAACCTTCAAAGTACTTC.

V and J are TRBV19 and TRBJ1-1; D ambiguous. The CDR3 consists of 16 residues. Germline V gives CDR1 LNHDA, CDR2 SQIVND (reference sequence). Trimming removed 7 bases at V and 0 bases at J, with 18 bases between. The CDR3 region is CASIDSRTGMNTEAFF. CDR3 coding DNA: TGTGCCAGTATCGATTCCCGGACGGGGATGAACACTGAAGCTTTCTTT.

This sequence joins TRBV5-1 and TRBJ1-3, with 11 nucleotides matching TRBD1. The CDR3 is 19 residues long. J was trimmed by 0 bases and V by 0 bases; bases with no gene match: 8. Germline V gene data show CDR1 as SGHRS and CDR2 as YFSETQ. CDR3 residues: CASSLGTGGSKSSGNTIYF. In DNA, the CDR3 is TGCGCCAGCAGCTTGGGGACAGGGGGCTCCAAGAGCTCTGGAAACACCATATATTTT.

The CDR3 coding sequence is TGTGCCAGCTCACCGCTTACAGGTGGGGATGAGCAGTTCTTC. Its protein is CASSPLTGGDEQFF. The V gene is TRBV18, the J gene TRBJ2-1, with a tentative D call TRBD1 (5 bases). The CDR3 runs to 14 residues. Per the germline V gene, CDR1 is KGHSH and CDR2 is LQKENI. Deletions cut 3 bases from V and 8 bases from J, with 14 bases between.

This sequence joins TRBV18 and TRBJ1-4; D possibly corresponds to TRBD1 (5 bases). V was clipped by 1 base and J by 7 bases, with 10 bases between them. Germline lookup yields CDR1 KGHSH and CDR2 LQKENI. CDR3 length: 14 amino acids. Here the CDR3 reads CASSPQGSVEKLFF. The CDR3 coding sequence is TGTGCCAGCTCACCACAGGGGTCGGTTGAAAAACTGTTTTTT.

The chain uses TRBV5-1 and TRBJ2-7, with 9 bases aligning to TRBD1. Germline CDR1 SGHRS, CDR2 YFSETQ. Trimming cost V 0 bases and J 3 bases; bases outside gene matches: 1. CDR3 length: 14 residues. CDR3 coding DNA: TGCGCCAGCAGCTTGGGACAGGGGGGCTACGAGCAGTACTTC. It translates to CASSLGQGGYEQYF.

V gene TRBV3-1 (or the pseudogene TRBV3-2) combines with J gene TRBJ1-3; weak D call: TRBD1 (5 bases). V was shortened by 1 base and J by 4 bases, with 17 bases between the two germline ends. CDR1 LGHDT and CDR2 YNNKEL come from the germline V gene (reference sequence). This CDR3 is 17 amino acids long. The CDR3 here is CASSQGQGGFSGNTIYF. DNA of the CDR3: TGTGCCAGCAGCCAAGGGCAGGGAGGTTTTTCCGGAAACACCATATATTTT.

This chain joins TRBV3-1 (or the pseudogene TRBV3-2) and TRBJ2-7, with TRBD2 matching 7 bases. Germline CDR1 is LGHDT and CDR2 is YNNKEL (reference sequence). There are 15 residues in the CDR3. Trimming cost V 5 bases and J 2 bases; bases outside gene matches: 9. CDR3 in DNA: TGTGCCAGCAGCACTTTGAACGGGGGGACCTACGAGCAGTACTTC. Its translation: CASSTLNGGTYEQYF.

The gene calls are TRBV29-1 and TRBJ1-1; D not certain. Germline V gene sequence: CDR1 SQVTM, CDR2 ANQGSEA. V was pared by 6 bases and J by 3 bases, with 11 bases between. This CDR3 region has 12 residues. CDR3 sequence (DNA): TGCAGCGTCGCTTTGGGAGACACTGAAGCTTTCTTT. Encoded protein: CSVALGDTEAFF.

The CDR3 DNA reads as TGTGCCAGCAGCGTAGAAGGACAGGGGGCGGAGGGCTACACCTTC. This translates into CASSVEGQGAEGYTF. V and J are TRBV9 and TRBJ1-2; TRBD1 matches 11 bases. CDR3 length: 15 residues. The ends lost 0 bases at V and 8 bases at J; junction bases unmatched: 6. Germline V gene data show CDR1 as SGDLS and CDR2 as YYNGEE.

CDR3 sequence (DNA): TGTGCCAGTAGTATTCCGGGACAGGGGGCAGGTGAGCAGTTCTTC. Its protein is CASSIPGQGAGEQFF. This chain uses TRBV19 with TRBJ2-1, with TRBD1 identical over 12 bases. The CDR3 is made up of 15 amino acids. Germline trimming cut 3 bases from V and 9 bases from J; bases unmatched to any gene: 6. Germline-derived CDR1 and CDR2 are LNHDA and SQIVND (reference sequence). The full variable domain, completed using reference TRBV19 and TRBJ2-1, is DGGITQSPKYLFRKEGQNVTLSCEQNLNHDAMYWYRQDPGQGLRLIYYSQIVNDFQKGDIAEGYSVSREKKESFPLTVTSAQKNPTAFYLCASSIPGQGAGEQFFGPGTRLTVL.

This sequence joins TRBV4-1 and TRBJ1-4; D perhaps matches TRBD1 (5 bases). V was trimmed by 0 bases and J by 14 bases, leaving 10 bases between them. Germline V gene data show CDR1 as MGHRA and CDR2 as YSYEKL. The CDR3 is 12 residues long. This chain's CDR3 is CASSQEERGLFF. The CDR3 DNA reads as TGCGCCAGCAGCCAAGAAGAGCGGGGGCTGTTTTTT.

V usage is TRBV10-3 and J usage is TRBJ1-1, with unresolved D. Trimming took off 7 bases at V and 0 bases at J, with 9 bases between the two ends. CDR3 length: 13 residues. Per the germline V gene, CDR1 is ENHRY and CDR2 is SYGVKD. This chain's CDR3 is CAITSDMNTEAFF. In nucleotides, the CDR3 is TGTGCCATCACGAGTGACATGAACACTGAAGCTTTCTTT.

This chain uses TRBV6-1 with TRBJ2-7, with D tentatively TRBD2 (5 bases). There are 15 residues in the CDR3. Trimming shortened V by 0 bases and J by 2 bases, and 11 bases separated the two germline ends. The germline CDR1 and CDR2 sequences are MNHNS and SASEGT. The CDR3 spells CASSEAGWGAYEQYF. CDR3 in DNA: TGTGCCAGCAGTGAAGCGGGCTGGGGAGCCTACGAGCAGTACTTC.

The chain is built from TRBV28 and TRBJ1-3; no clear D gene. The ends were cut back, 8 bases at V and 1 base at J, with 15 bases in the middle. CDR3 length: 15 residues. Germline values: CDR1 MDHEN, CDR2 SYDVKM. The CDR3 protein is CASGVPLASGNTIYF. The CDR3 DNA reads TGTGCCAGCGGTGTGCCGCTAGCATCTGGAAACACCATATATTTT.

The chain is built from TRBV28 and TRBJ1-3; D gene uncertain. CDR3 length: 13 residues. The ends were cut back, 6 bases at V and 2 bases at J, with 8 bases in the middle. Looked up from germline, CDR1 is MDHEN and CDR2 is SYDVKM. CDR3 in amino acids: CASRRETGNTIYF. DNA of the CDR3: TGTGCCAGCAGGAGGGAAACTGGAAACACCATATATTTT. Combining the CDR3 with reference TRBV28 and TRBJ1-3 gives the whole variable domain DVKVTQSSRYLVKRTGEKVFLECVQDMDHENMFWYRQDPGLGLRLIYFSYDVKMKEKGDIPEGYSVSREKKERFSLILESASTNQTSMYLCASRRETGNTIYFGEGSWLTVV.

The chain recombines TRBV5-1 with TRBJ2-7; D not resolved. Trimming pared 4 bases from V and 1 base from J, leaving 9 bases between. Germline V gene lookup returns CDR1 SGHRS and CDR2 YFSETQ. The length of the CDR3 is 13 residues. CDR3 coding DNA: TGCGCCAGCAGCCCAGATCCATCCTACGAGCAGTACTTC. Amino acids: CASSPDPSYEQYF.